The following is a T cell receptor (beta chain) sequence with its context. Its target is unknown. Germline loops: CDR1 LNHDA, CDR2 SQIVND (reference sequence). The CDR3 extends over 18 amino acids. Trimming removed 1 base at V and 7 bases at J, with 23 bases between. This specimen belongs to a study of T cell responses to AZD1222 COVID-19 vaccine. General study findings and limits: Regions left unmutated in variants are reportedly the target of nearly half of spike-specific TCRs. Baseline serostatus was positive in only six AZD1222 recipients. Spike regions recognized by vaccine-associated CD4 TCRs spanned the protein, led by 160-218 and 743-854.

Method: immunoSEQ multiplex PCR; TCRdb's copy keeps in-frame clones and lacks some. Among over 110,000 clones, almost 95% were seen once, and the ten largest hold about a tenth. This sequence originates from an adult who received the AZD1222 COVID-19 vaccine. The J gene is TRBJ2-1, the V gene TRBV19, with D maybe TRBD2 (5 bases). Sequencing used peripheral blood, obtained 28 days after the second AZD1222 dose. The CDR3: CASSIGGRSGPGKNEQFF. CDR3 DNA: TGTGCCAGTAGTATAGGAGGTAGGAGTGGACCGGGGAAAAATGAGCAGTTCTTC.